This T cell receptor (beta chain) stems from a study of T cell repertoires in cytomegalovirus infection. General study findings and limits: Clonotypes of TCR beta that were HLA-C-restricted and CMV-specific dominated the ex vivo response.

This clonotype was seen repeatedly, ten times or more. What it recognizes is unknown. TCRdb called the reads again in MiXCR, with one record for every CDR3 protein. This table has roughly 500,000 distinct CDR3 sequences, approximately 10% appearing once. This TCR was recovered from a human donor in good health (CMV status not recorded). Some clones in this sample may be carry-over from other donors' samples. The sequenced sample was PBMCs.

Written as DNA, the CDR3 is TGTGCCAGCAGCTCCCATACGGCCGGACAGGGGAGCTCCTATAATTCACCCCTCCACTTT. This translates into CASSSHTAGQGSSYNSPLHF. The chain recombines TRBV7-6 with TRBJ1-6; 9 positions match TRBD1. The CDR3 sequence is 20 residues long. J lost 0 bases, V lost 4 bases, and 13 bases had no gene match. The germline V gene encodes CDR1 SGHVS and CDR2 FNYEAQ.